This T cell receptor beta chain comes out of a study of identical twins. The CDR3 is 14 amino acids. V lost 0 bases, J lost 3 bases, and 6 bases lay in between. Per germline, CDR1 MNHEY and CDR2 SMNVEV (reference sequence). Concerning this clonotype itself: Its antigen remains unidentified.

Template switching added a universal primer site, and cDNA bore unique molecular identifiers. TCRdb fed the 5' RACE reads into MiXCR, producing one record per CDR3 protein. The table lists more than 1.5 million distinct CDR3 sequences, 32% of them singletons. Findings and caveats of the study: Out-of-frame alpha sequences shared by twins were enriched for low generation probability. Twin sharing of out-of-frame TCR alpha was underestimated by models in monozygotic pairs. In cord blood, abundant beta clonotypes had fewer insertions; memory showed no trend.

Material for sequencing was cord blood. This receptor was obtained from a newborn girl in good health. The chain joins TRBV27 to TRBJ2-1; D is unclear. CDR3: CASSLSSYYNEQFF. The CDR3, as DNA: TGTGCCAGCAGTTTATCTAGCTACTACAATGAGCAGTTCTTC.